The source of this T cell receptor (beta chain) is a study of regulatory T cells in long-lasting Graves disease. CDR1 SGHTA and CDR2 FQGNSA come from the germline V gene. This CDR3 is 16 amino acids long. Trimming cost V 6 bases and J 0 bases, with 18 bases left between them. iRepertoire HTBI primers and Arm-PCR of CDR3 regions built TCR beta libraries. TCRdb fed the multiplex PCR reads into MiXCR, producing one record per CDR3 protein. Of fewer than 450,000 distinct CDR3 sequences detected, about a quarter appear once; the ten largest clones hold 26%. Regarding time point: persistent/refractory GD, antithyroid drugs over 5 years with positive TRAb. The TCR library was made from RNA that had been extracted from PBMCs in TRIzol. In its sample, this clonotype was seen a few times.

The receptor comes from a female donor with Graves disease. The chain joins TRBV7-2 to TRBJ2-7; weak D call: TRBD2 (6 bases). The sample was peripheral blood mononuclear cells (PBMCs), taken when the disease was refractory, from a patient treated with antithyroid drugs. CDR3 amino acids: CASRVNPGLDSYEQYF. In DNA form, the CDR3 reads TGTGCCAGCAGGGTCAACCCGGGACTCGACTCCTACGAGCAGTACTTC. Combining the CDR3 with reference TRBV7-2 and TRBJ2-7 gives the whole variable domain GAGVSQSPSNKVTEKGKDVELRCDPISGHTALYWYRQSLGQGLEFLIYFQGNSAPDKSGLPSDRFSAERTGGSVSTLTIQRTQQEDSAVYLCASRVNPGLDSYEQYFGPGTRLTVT.